Following are 19 T cell receptor beta chains from one sample sequenced in a study of T cells in localized non-small cell lung cancer. The method was immunoSEQ multiplex PCR; TCRdb's version includes in-frame clones alone and lacks a portion of them. The data contain under 4,000 clones, roughly two fifths of them singletons. This material consisted of lung tumor tissue, taken before any cancer treatment. These receptors were obtained from a male donor at least 60 years old with stage I lung adenocarcinoma.

This clone was counted between two and nine times. The V gene is TRBV2, the J gene TRBJ2-3; TRBD1 matches 9 bases. Germline V CDR1 and CDR2: SNHLY, FYNNEI. The ends lost 3 bases at V and 2 bases at J; junction bases unmatched: 3. This CDR3 has 15 amino acids. CDR3 sequence reads: CASSEGTGITDTQYF. In DNA, the CDR3 is TGTGCCAGCAGTGAGGGGACAGGGATCACAGATACGCAGTATTTT.

The chain recombines TRBV29-1 with TRBJ2-5, with 7 bases fitting TRBD1. The V segment lost 3 bases and the J segment 1 base; nucleotides outside the gene matches: 26. The CDR3 spans 21 residues. Per germline, CDR1 SQVTM and CDR2 ANQGSEA. Here the CDR3 reads CSVDCKSSWDSLPPTQETQYF. The CDR3 nucleotides are TGCAGCGTTGATTGTAAAAGTTCGTGGGACAGCCTCCCTCCGACCCAAGAGACCCAGTACTTC.

This clone was found a few times. The rearrangement joins TRBV6-8 to TRBJ1-1, with 8 bases that match TRBD1. The CDR3 covers 14 residues. Germline-derived CDR1 and CDR2 are MNHGY and SAAAGT. The trim removed 4 bases at V and 14 bases at J, leaving 15 bases unmatched. In DNA form, the CDR3 reads TGTGCCAGCAGTTCCGGGACAGGTGGGCTCCGAGAGTTCTTT. Its protein is CASSSGTGGLREFF.

This chain links TRBV6-8 with TRBJ2-1; no clear D gene. The CDR3 length is 14 residues. Germline V gene data show CDR1 as MNHGY and CDR2 as SAAAGT. Deletions cut 7 bases from V and 4 bases from J, with 14 bases between. The CDR3: CASTATTGYNEQFF. The CDR3 DNA sequence: TGTGCCAGCACCGCTACTACTGGGTACAATGAGCAGTTCTTC.

The chain carries TRBV30 and TRBJ1-6; TRBD1 matches at 8 bases. This CDR3 is 14 amino acids long. The germline V gene encodes CDR1 GTSNPN and CDR2 SVGIG (reference sequence). V gave up 2 bases and J gave up 10 bases; unmatched junction bases: 7. The CDR3 bases are TGTGCCTGGAGTTCCGGGACAGGCAGATCACCCCTCCACTTT. Protein: CAWSSGTGRSPLHF.

This clone was recorded only once. The chain uses TRBV6-8 and TRBJ2-3; the match to TRBD2 covers 15 bases. Germline V lookup: CDR1 MNHGY, CDR2 SAAAGT. The J segment lost 4 bases and the V segment lost 4 bases, leaving 3 bases of the junction unmatched. The CDR3 has 16 residues. CDR3 loop: CASSFGLAGGSDTQYF. In nucleotides, the CDR3 is TGTGCCAGCAGTTTCGGACTAGCGGGAGGGTCAGATACGCAGTATTTT.

The rearrangement uses TRBV11-3 and TRBJ1-2, with unresolved D. This CDR3 region has 17 residues. Trimming left V 1 base short and J 3 bases short, with 18 bases between. Germline V gene sequence: CDR1 SGHNT, CDR2 YENEEA. The CDR3 here is CASSLGSPGTMDYGYTF. The CDR3 DNA sequence: TGTGCCAGCAGCTTAGGTTCGCCAGGCACTATGGACTATGGCTACACCTTC.

The rearrangement links TRBV18 to TRBJ2-7; TRBD2 is a possible D gene (6 bases). Per the germline V gene, CDR1 is KGHSH and CDR2 is LQKENI. V gave up 3 bases and J gave up 7 bases, with 16 bases separating them. This CDR3 spans 14 amino acids. The CDR3 region is CASSPGDSTREQYF. The CDR3 DNA reads as TGTGCCAGCTCACCCGGGGACTCTACGAGGGAGCAGTACTTC. The full variable domain, its missing parts supplied by reference TRBV18 and TRBJ2-7, is NAGVMQNPRHLVRRRGQEARLRCSPMKGHSHVYWYRQLPEEGLKFMVYLQKENIIDESGMPKERFSAEFPKEGPSILRIQQVVRGDSAAYFCASSPGDSTREQYFGPGTRLTVT.

The chain employs TRBV12-5 and TRBJ2-1, with D unclear. CDR1 and CDR2 from the germline V gene are LGHNT and FRNRAP. The CDR3 loop spans 14 amino acids. CDR3 amino acids: CASIAESSYNEQFF. CDR3 bases: TGTGCCAGCATTGCTGAGAGCTCCTACAATGAGCAGTTCTTC.

CDR3 DNA sequence: TGTGCCAGTAGTATTGGTGGGGGGGGCGCAGGTCAGCCCCAGCATTTT. Residues: CASSIGGGGAGQPQHF. The V call is TRBV19, the J call TRBJ1-5, with D possibly matching TRBD1 (6 bases). The germline CDR1 and CDR2 sequences are LNHDA and SQIVND (reference sequence). The CDR3 loop spans 16 amino acids. Trimming removed 3 bases at V and 6 bases at J, with 18 bases between.

J is TRBJ2-1 and V is TRBV11-3; 10 bases fit TRBD2. The CDR3 length is 15 residues. The J segment lost 6 bases and the V segment lost 3 bases, leaving 5 bases of the junction unmatched. Germline V gene sequence: CDR1 SGHNT, CDR2 YENEEA. The CDR3 DNA sequence: TGTGCCAGCAGCTTGGTAGCGGGAGGCCGCAATGAGCAGTTCTTC. Translation gives CASSLVAGGRNEQFF.

The V gene is TRBV29-1, the J gene TRBJ2-6, with D perhaps TRBD1 (6 bases). Trimming removed 4 bases at V and 4 bases at J, with 11 bases between. This CDR3 contains 14 residues. CDR1 SQVTM and CDR2 ANQGSEA come from the germline V gene. CDR3 residues: CSVATGTGANVLTF. CDR3 bases: TGCAGCGTTGCCACAGGGACAGGGGCCAACGTCCTGACTTTC.

This clone rates as medium-sized. This chain uses TRBV9 with TRBJ2-7, with TRBD1 as a possible D gene (6 bases). Germline V gives CDR1 SGDLS, CDR2 YYNGEE. Trimming left V 5 bases short and J 7 bases short, with 16 bases between. The length of the CDR3 is 13 residues. In DNA, the CDR3 is TGTGCCAGCAGGCCCGACAGGCCCTCGGAGCAGTACTTC. Protein sequence: CASRPDRPSEQYF. The full variable domain, its missing parts supplied by reference TRBV9 and TRBJ2-7, is DSGVTQTPKHLITATGQRVTLRCSPRSGDLSVYWYQQSLDQGLQFLIQYYNGEERAKGNILERFSAQQFPDLHSELNLSSLELGDSALYFCASRPDRPSEQYFGPGTRLTVT.

By sample fraction, this clone is medium-sized. The chain combines TRBV9 with TRBJ2-1, with 7 bases identical to TRBD2. The length of the CDR3 is 13 residues. Trimming removed 5 bases from V and 5 bases from J; junction bases left unmatched: 4. Germline CDR1 and CDR2: SGDLS and YYNGEE. CDR3 protein: CASSGLADNEQFF. The CDR3 bases are TGTGCCAGCAGTGGGCTAGCGGACAATGAGCAGTTCTTC.

V is TRBV29-1 and J is TRBJ2-1; the match to TRBD2 covers 9 bases. CDR1 and CDR2 from the germline V gene are SQVTM and ANQGSEA. Unmatched junction bases numbered 15, after V lost 2 bases and J lost 7 bases. This CDR3 is 17 amino acids long. The CDR3, as DNA: TGCAGCGTTGAAAAAGTAAGGGGACTAGCAGGGGGGAATGAGCAGTTCTTC. Translating it yields CSVEKVRGLAGGNEQFF.

As to this clone: Other DNA sequences in this sample translate to the same CDR3. The J gene is TRBJ1-5, the V gene TRBV10-3; D unclear. Trimming stripped 2 bases from V and 0 bases from J, with 8 bases between. Germline V gives CDR1 ENHRY, CDR2 SYGVKD. The CDR3 loop spans 15 amino acids. The CDR3 nucleotides read TGTGCCATCAGTGAGGGCAGGAATAGCAATCAGCCCCAGCATTTT. This gives the protein CAISEGRNSNQPQHF.

Comment on this clone: The junction departs from germline at one end; a sequencing error may be responsible. V and J are TRBV6-8 and TRBJ2-2; tentative D call: TRBD1 (7 bases). The CDR3 loop spans 16 amino acids. CDR1 and CDR2 from the germline V gene are MNHGY and SAAAGT. CDR3: CAISDSNRGGTGELFF. CDR3 sequence (DNA): TGTGCCATCAGTGACTCGAACAGGGGAGGCACCGGGGAGCTGTTTTTT.

The rearrangement uses TRBV18 and TRBJ2-3; the D is unclear. Germline assignment: CDR1 KGHSH and CDR2 LQKENI. CDR3 length: 14 amino acids. V dropped 4 bases and J dropped 3 bases, with 11 bases sitting between them. CDR3 sequence reads: CASSLRTSTDTQYF. The CDR3 nucleotides are TGTGCCAGCTCACTAAGAACCAGTACAGATACGCAGTATTTT.

The chain joins TRBV18 to TRBJ1-6; 9 bases are a match to TRBD1. Germline V gene sequence: CDR1 KGHSH, CDR2 LQKENI. This CDR3 contains 13 residues. The ends lost 2 bases at V and 15 bases at J; junction bases unmatched: 5. In nucleotides, the CDR3 is TGTGCCAGCTCACCAAAACAGGGGGCAGACCTCCACTTT. It is translated as CASSPKQGADLHF. Full variable domain (remainder filled in from reference TRBV18 and TRBJ1-6): NAGVMQNPRHLVRRRGQEARLRCSPMKGHSHVYWYRQLPEEGLKFMVYLQKENIIDESGMPKERFSAEFPKEGPSILRIQQVVRGDSAAYFCASSPKQGADLHFGNGTRLTVT.